This T cell receptor (beta chain) was profiled in a study of T-cell reconstitution after alpha-beta-depleted transplantation in children. A library of TCRbeta sequences, prepared with unique molecular identifiers, was generated. TCRdb called the PCR reads again in MiXCR, with one record for every CDR3 protein. Seen here are 350,000 to 400,000 distinct CDR3 sequences, about an eighth observed once, and the top ten hold approximately 4.3%. Germline values: CDR1 KGHSH, CDR2 LQKENI. Trimming pared 0 bases from V and 2 bases from J, leaving 5 bases between. The length of the CDR3 is 13 residues. The chain joins TRBV18 to TRBJ2-7, with no clear D. The sequencing here drew on PBMCs, taken from the stem cell graft. This receptor was taken from a human donor who donated a stem cell graft to a child with Fanconi anemia. CDR3 bases: TGTGCCAGCTCACCACCGACCCCCTACGAGCAGTACTTC. It specifies CASSPPTPYEQYF.